The entry that follows covers one TCR beta chain sequence. Its antigen is currently unknown. The data belong to a study of shared clonotypes between healthy human individuals. On the study more broadly: The cohort had two women and three men, ages 18 to 49. Whole-study results and caveats: Donor scarcity curtailed the genetic and exposure-history diversity represented herein. A few donors held approximately 5% of naive CD4 clonotypes in common.

DNA at 200 ng, around 30,000 T cell genomes, went into sorted-subset replicate PCRs. Clones were read by immunoSEQ multiplex PCR, and TCRdb kept only the in-frame ones, dropping some. The sample lists 2 million to 2.5 million clones; approximately 94% were seen once. CD45RO-negative, CCR7-selected cells formed the naive CD8 fraction, which excluded terminally differentiated effector memory CD45RA+ cells. Sequenced: naive CD8+ T cells from PBMCs. The TCR sequence derives from a young man in good health. Some clones in this sample may be carry-over from other donors' samples.

CDR3 nucleotide sequence: TGTGCCAGCAGCTTAAGGAGACTATCTAGCACAGATACGCAGTATTTT. It specifies CASSLRRLSSTDTQYF. The V and J genes are TRBV11-2 and TRBJ2-3; D possibly corresponds to TRBD2 (5 bases). Germline loops: CDR1 SGHAT, CDR2 FQNNGV. This CDR3 region has 16 residues. V dropped 2 bases and J dropped 0 bases, with 12 bases sitting between them. Supplemented by reference TRBV11-2 and TRBJ2-3, the full variable domain reads EAGVAQSPRYKIIEKRQSVAFWCNPISGHATLYWYQQILGQGPKLLIQFQNNGVVDDSQLPKDRFSAERLKGVDSTLKIQPAKLEDSAVYLCASSLRRLSSTDTQYFGPGTRLTVL.